Listed here is a single TCR beta chain. Its antigen is not identified. Stated treatment: around 19 received Ad26.COV2.S at low or high dose, single or two shots; about 5 received placebo; per-sample allocation not given. The samples date from day 63 after the first vaccine or placebo injection. As its vector, the vaccine had Ad26, which expressed Wuhan-strain SARS-CoV-2 spike. This sample was taken from a study of Ad26.COV2.S vaccination and SARS-CoV-2 variants. Overall study: By the intramuscular route, Ad26.COV2.S was given once, or twice 56 days apart.

Sequencing was performed with immunoSEQ multiplex PCR; in TCRdb, only in-frame clones are kept and a portion is missing. This table has around 380,000 clones, about nine tenths appearing once. The CDR3 is 13 amino acids. Trimming cost V 1 base and J 7 bases, with 11 bases left between them. Per the germline V gene, CDR1 is SGHNT and CDR2 is YENEEA. Study results and caveats: For non-spike TCRs, breadth in vaccine recipients resembled that in placebo recipients.

The TCR was taken from a person aged 18-60 years who received the Ad26.COV2.S COVID-19 vaccine or a placebo. The chain couples TRBV11-3 to TRBJ2-7; no reliable D call. The starting material was peripheral blood, obtained in a trial of Ad26.COV2.S vaccine versus placebo. CDR3 DNA sequence: TGTGCCAGCAGCTTAGTTTTCGGCGATGAGCAGTACTTC. Translating gives CASSLVFGDEQYF. The full variable domain, its missing parts supplied by reference TRBV11-3 and TRBJ2-7, is EAGVVQSPRYKIIEKKQPVAFWCNPISGHNTLYWYLQNLGQGPELLIRYENEEAVDDSQLPKDRFSAERLKGVDSTLKIQPAELGDSAVYLCASSLVFGDEQYFGPGTRLTVT.